This paragraph covers one TCR beta chain sequence. This entry is derived from a study of T cell changes during pregnancy in multiple sclerosis. V was clipped by 5 bases and J by 10 bases; unmatched bases: 16. Germline CDR1 reads SGHVS; CDR2 reads FNYEAQ. There are 16 residues in the CDR3. Data came from immunoSEQ multiplex PCR; TCRdb stores just in-frame clones and leaves some out. The table includes roughly 90,000 clones, around 90% detected once. This specimen was peripheral blood, taken in the first trimester of pregnancy. This receptor was taken from a female donor in good health, enrolled as a control in a pregnancy study. V is TRBV7-6 and J is TRBJ2-1; 8 positions agree with TRBD1. As DNA, the CDR3 is TGTGCCAGCAGCCAGGGGGTCCGGACAGGGTTATTAGAGCAGTTCTTC. Residues: CASSQGVRTGLLEQFF.